This entry concerns a single T cell receptor (beta chain). This clone was observed once. There is no known antigen for this receptor. Per-base qualities were not stored, and no clone one base away is much larger. The sample has other DNA sequences that encode this CDR3 too. This record comes from a study of shared clonotypes between healthy human individuals (TCRdb year 2020). Study-level background: Two women and a few men aged 18 to 49 years were included in the cohort. For each donor, three plates each were used for CD4 naive and CD4 memory, two plates were used for CD8 naive, and one plate was used for CD8 memory. To estimate repertoire size and how much clonotypes are shared between individuals, the study performed deep sequencing of blood TCR repertoires from a handful of healthy adults. To increase sequencing depth and limit assay-specific biases, different laboratories used diverse techniques to prepare libraries and sequence TCR repertoires. Between about 0.85 and 10 billion PBMCs per donor were obtained by leukapheresis. The study at large found these results: Because the study included a small number of donors, the genetic and exposure-history diversity represented was limited. Incomplete sequencing was indicated by rarefaction of sorted-subset datasets, despite the large sequencing depth. Higher generation probabilities were observed for clonotypes shared by all four sorted-subset donors than for non-shared clonotypes. Sharing across several donors was observed for about 5% of naive CD4, under 4% of naive CD8, 2% to 2.5% of memory CD4, and about 0.4% of memory CD8 clonotypes. Pairwise subsampling led to the expectation that sequencing depth would affect the degree of clonotype sharing among donors. Sampling was restricted to blood, and TCR repertoires in tissue are likely to differ from TCR repertoires in blood. Estimated clonotype richness was generally larger for naive than for memory subsets.

The CDR3 starts with the cysteine, ends with the phenylalanine, and has 13 residues. Solely the CDR3 DNA is kept, with 39 bases framed from the first base. CDR1 and CDR2 (ENHRY, SYGVKD) derive from the germline V gene. For this chain, trimming is 6 bases at the V end and 1 base at the J end, and the number of junction bases without a gene match is 2. Healthy HIV-negative adults with no recently reported acute infections or vaccinations were included as donors. Every donor was a Caucasian adult living in Nashville, Tennessee, USA. CD4+ T cells were enriched through magnetic negative selection, after which naive cells were positively selected on CD45RA and the remaining negative fraction served as the memory subset. Blood was collected by leukapheresis, and PBMCs were isolated by Ficoll-Histopaque density gradient centrifugation and then cryopreserved in liquid nitrogen vapor phase. Purity and quantity of every magnetically sorted T cell population were checked by analytical flow cytometry. Each sorted fraction had its genomic DNA isolated and then quantified by UV absorbance on a Nanodrop 2000c.

Using the deep immunoSEQ assay, TCR CDR3 regions were amplified from genomic DNA by multiplex PCR. Extracted genomic DNA from each cell subset was distributed evenly across all wells of several immunoSEQ 96-well plates, and each plate was treated as a replicate. Each replicate PCR for sorted subsets received roughly 0.2 ug genomic DNA, equal to roughly 30,000 T cell genomes. Purified libraries were quantified with a Qubit 3.0 fluorometer, sized on a Bioanalyzer 2100, and re-quantified with the KAPA Library Quantification kit. Every immunoSEQ 96-well plate was sequenced on a separate single-read 150-cycle Illumina NextSeq 550 flow cell. Per the authors' processing: Because the immunoSEQ output included only junctional sequences and no quality scores, the filtering could not be the same as the filtering used for full-length reads. To assign V/J genes and CDR3, sequences were annotated against IMGT germline references using PyIR, a Python wrapper for IgBLAST v1.9. Any read was removed if the V/J assignment was weak (E-value above 1e-6), the CDR3 was missing, or the read contained stop codons, out-of-frame junctions, or ambiguous translated residues. V3J clonotypes were defined by identical inferred V gene, J gene, and CDR3 amino acid sequence. Percentage overlap between repertoires was computed as shared unique clonotypes divided by the size of the smaller repertoire. Richness of each repertoire was evaluated using RTK rarefaction, the Chao1 estimator, and Recon v2.1 estimates of unobserved clonotypes. Generation probabilities for all TCRbeta clonotypes obtained by the gDNA method from a handful of donors were computed using OLGA. The clones in this table, taken by TCRdb from immuneACCESS, are in-frame only. Not every clone is retained; where verified, under half of the shortfall comes from an unresolved V gene, and the cause of the rest is unknown. That table is the source of V, J and clone size, and D and trimming were worked out from the DNA. For this sample there are about 960,000 clones; over 60% appear just once. The ten largest account for roughly 1.5% of the sample.

The chain uses TRBV10-3 and TRBJ1-1; 7 bases in the junction line up with TRBD1. The receptor was derived from a man aged 18 to 29 in good health. The sample taken for sequencing was memory CD4+ T cells sorted from blood. The cell subset or site label for this specimen denotes: CD45RA-negative fraction. The CDR3 corresponds to CAISGQANTEAFF. The nucleotide sequence reads TGTGCCATCAGCGGACAGGCGAACACTGAAGCTTTCTTT.